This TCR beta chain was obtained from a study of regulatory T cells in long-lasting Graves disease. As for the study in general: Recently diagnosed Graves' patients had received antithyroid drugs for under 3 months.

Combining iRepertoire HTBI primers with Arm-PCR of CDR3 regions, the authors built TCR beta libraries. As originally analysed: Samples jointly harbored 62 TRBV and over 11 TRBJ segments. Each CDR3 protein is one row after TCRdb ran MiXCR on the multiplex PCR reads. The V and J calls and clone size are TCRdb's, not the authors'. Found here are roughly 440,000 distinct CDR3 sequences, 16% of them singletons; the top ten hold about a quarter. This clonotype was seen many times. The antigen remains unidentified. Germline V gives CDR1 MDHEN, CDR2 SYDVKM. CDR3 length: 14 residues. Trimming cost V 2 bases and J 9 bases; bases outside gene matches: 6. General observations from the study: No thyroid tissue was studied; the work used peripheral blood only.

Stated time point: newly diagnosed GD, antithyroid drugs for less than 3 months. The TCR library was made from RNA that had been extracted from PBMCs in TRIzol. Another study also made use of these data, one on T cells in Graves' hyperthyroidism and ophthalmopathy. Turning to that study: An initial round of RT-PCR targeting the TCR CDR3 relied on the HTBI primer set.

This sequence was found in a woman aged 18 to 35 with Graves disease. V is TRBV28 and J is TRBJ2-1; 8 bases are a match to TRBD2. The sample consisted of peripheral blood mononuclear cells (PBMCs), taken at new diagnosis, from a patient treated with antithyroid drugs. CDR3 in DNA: TGTGCCAGCAGTTTAACGGGAGGGCCGGGTGAGCAGTTCTTC. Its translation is CASSLTGGPGEQFF.